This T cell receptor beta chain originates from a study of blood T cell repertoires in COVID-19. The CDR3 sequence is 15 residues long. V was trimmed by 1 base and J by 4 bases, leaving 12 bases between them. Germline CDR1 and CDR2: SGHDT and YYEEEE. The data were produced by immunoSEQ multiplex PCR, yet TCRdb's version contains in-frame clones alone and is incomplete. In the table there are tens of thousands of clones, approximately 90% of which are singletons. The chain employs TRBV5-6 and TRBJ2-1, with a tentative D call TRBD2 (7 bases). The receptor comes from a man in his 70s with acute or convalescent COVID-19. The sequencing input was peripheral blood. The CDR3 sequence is CASSLRGATYNEQFF. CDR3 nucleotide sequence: TGTGCCAGCAGCTTGCGGGGGGCCACGTACAATGAGCAGTTCTTC.